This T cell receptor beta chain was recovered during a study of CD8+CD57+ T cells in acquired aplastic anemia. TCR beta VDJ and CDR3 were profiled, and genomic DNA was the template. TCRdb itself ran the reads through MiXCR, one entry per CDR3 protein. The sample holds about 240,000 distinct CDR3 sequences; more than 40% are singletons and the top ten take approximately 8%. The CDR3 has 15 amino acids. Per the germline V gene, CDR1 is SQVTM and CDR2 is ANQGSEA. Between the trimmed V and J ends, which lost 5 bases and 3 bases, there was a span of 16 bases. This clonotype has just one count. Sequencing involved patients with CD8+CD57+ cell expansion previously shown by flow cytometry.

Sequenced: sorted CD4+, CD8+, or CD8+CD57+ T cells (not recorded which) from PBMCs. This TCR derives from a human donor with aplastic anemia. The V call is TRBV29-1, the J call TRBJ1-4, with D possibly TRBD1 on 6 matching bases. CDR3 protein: CSVREGHSANEKLFF. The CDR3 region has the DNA TGCAGCGTTCGGGAGGGACATTCGGCTAATGAAAAACTGTTTTTT.